This T cell receptor beta chain was retrieved from a study of post-analysis software for immune sequencing data. General observations from the study: Controls had lower frequencies than patients of a handful of TRBV segments, which included TRBV5-6, TRBV5-1 and TRBV20-1.

The CDR3 is 17 residues long. The ends lost 4 bases at V and 9 bases at J; junction bases unmatched: 10. In germline, CDR1 is MNHEY, CDR2 SVGAGI. This clonotype was seen more than once but under ten times. No antigen is known for it. TCR beta libraries were prepared from cDNA with unique molecular identifiers. MiXCR, applied by TCRdb to the PCR reads, yields one record per CDR3 protein. The sample includes hundreds of thousands of distinct CDR3 sequences, approximately 50% of them seen just once. This chain links TRBV6-5 with TRBJ1-6; 12 bases agree with TRBD1. The source is a girl aged 5 to 17 with multiple sclerosis. The sequenced material came from blood. This chain's CDR3 is CASSLRGQGAIGSPLHF. The CDR3 DNA reads TGTGCCAGCAGTTTACGGGGACAGGGGGCTATAGGTTCACCCCTCCACTTT.